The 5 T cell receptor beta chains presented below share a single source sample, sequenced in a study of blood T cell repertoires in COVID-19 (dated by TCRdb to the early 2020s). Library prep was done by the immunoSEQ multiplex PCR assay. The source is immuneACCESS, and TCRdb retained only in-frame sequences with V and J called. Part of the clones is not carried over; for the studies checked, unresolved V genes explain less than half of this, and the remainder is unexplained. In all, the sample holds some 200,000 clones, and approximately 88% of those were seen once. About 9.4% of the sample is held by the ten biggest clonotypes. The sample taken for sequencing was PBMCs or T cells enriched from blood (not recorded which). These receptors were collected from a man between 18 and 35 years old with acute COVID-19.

The CDR3 sequence is CASSGRNSPLHF. The CDR3 region has the DNA TGTGCCAGCAGCGGGAGGAATTCACCCCTCCACTTT. The J gene is TRBJ1-6, the V gene TRBV9, with D unclear. CDR1 and CDR2 from the germline V gene are SGDLS and YYNGEE. The CDR3 sequence is 12 residues long. The germline V and J ends were trimmed by 3 bases and 7 bases, with 5 bases remaining between them.

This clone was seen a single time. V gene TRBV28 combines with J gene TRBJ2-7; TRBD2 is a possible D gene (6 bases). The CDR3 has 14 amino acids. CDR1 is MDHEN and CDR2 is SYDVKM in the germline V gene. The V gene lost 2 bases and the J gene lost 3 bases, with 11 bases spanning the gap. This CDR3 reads CASSLKADYYEQYF. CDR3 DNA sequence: TGTGCCAGCAGTTTAAAAGCGGACTACTACGAGCAGTACTTC.

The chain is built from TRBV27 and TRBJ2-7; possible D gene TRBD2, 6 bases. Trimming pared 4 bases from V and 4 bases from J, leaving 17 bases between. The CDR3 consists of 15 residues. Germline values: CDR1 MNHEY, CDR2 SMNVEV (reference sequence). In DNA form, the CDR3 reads TGTGCCAGCAGTTCCCGGTTCGGAGGGAGTTACGAGCAGTACTTC. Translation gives CASSSRFGGSYEQYF.

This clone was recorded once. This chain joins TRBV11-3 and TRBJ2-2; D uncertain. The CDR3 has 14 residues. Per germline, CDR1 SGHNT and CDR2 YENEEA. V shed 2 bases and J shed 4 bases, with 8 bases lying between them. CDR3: CASSLYLSTGELFF. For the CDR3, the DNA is TGTGCCAGCAGCTTATATTTGAGCACCGGGGAGCTGTTTTTT.

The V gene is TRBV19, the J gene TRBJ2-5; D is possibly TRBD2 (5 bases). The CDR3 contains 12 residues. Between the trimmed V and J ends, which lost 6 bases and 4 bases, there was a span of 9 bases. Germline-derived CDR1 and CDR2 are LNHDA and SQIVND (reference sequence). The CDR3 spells CASSMRAETQYF. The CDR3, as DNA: TGTGCCAGTAGCATGAGGGCAGAGACCCAGTACTTC.